This T cell receptor (beta chain) originates from a study of blood T cell repertoires in COVID-19. The V and J ends lost 5 bases and 11 bases respectively, with 19 bases between them. The CDR3 runs 13 residues. CDR1 and CDR2 (germline): SGHNT, YYREEE (reference sequence). The repertoire was sequenced with immunoSEQ multiplex PCR; TCRdb's copy has only in-frame clones and lacks some. The repertoire holds tens of thousands of clones, with roughly nine tenths as singletons. The TCR sequence derives from a woman aged 70-85 years with active COVID-19. The sequenced material came from peripheral blood. V gene TRBV5-4 combines with J gene TRBJ1-1; no clear D gene. CDR3 loop: CASSTRGRSSAFF. The CDR3 DNA follows: TGTGCCAGCAGTACAAGAGGGCGGTCTTCGGCTTTCTTT.